What follows is one TCR beta chain and its context. Its antigen is not known. These data are taken from a study of CD8+CD57+ T cells in acquired aplastic anemia. Turning to the study itself: The mean DNA yield obtained from sorted CD4+ and CD8+ cells came to roughly 3.4 ug.

Patients chosen for sequencing had CD8+CD57+ cells that had expanded, as shown by flow cytometry. Untreated patients provided the blood samples, with no therapy given before sampling. Genomic DNA served as template for TCR beta VDJ and CDR3 profiling. TCRdb reprocessed the reads with MiXCR, giving one entry per CDR3 protein. This sample carries 160,000 or so distinct CDR3 sequences, 71% of them seen once, and the ten largest clones take around 45%. The CDR3 spans 14 residues. Germline lookup yields CDR1 SGHTA and CDR2 FQGTGA. Trimming cost V 4 bases and J 1 base; bases outside gene matches: 1. Findings and limits, study-wide: Patients and controls had in common twenty-nine CD8+ CDR3 sequences.

The chain recombines TRBV7-3 with TRBJ1-1, with 9 bases fitting TRBD1. This receptor was identified in a human donor with aplastic anemia. What was sequenced was sorted CD4+, CD8+, or CD8+CD57+ T cells (not recorded which) from PBMCs. The CDR3: CASSSGQGNTEAFF. The CDR3 nucleotides read TGTGCCAGCAGCTCGGGACAGGGGAACACTGAAGCTTTCTTT.